This T cell receptor beta chain was profiled in a study of OX40 agonist ivuxolimab in advanced cancers. Germline CDR1 and CDR2: SGHTA and FQGNSA. CDR3 size: 17 residues. J gave up 9 bases and V 4 bases, and 10 bases lay outside the gene matches. Assay used: immunoSEQ multiplex PCR; TCRdb lists only in-frame clones, some missing. This sample has roughly 80,000 clones, with more than 85% found just once. The source material was CD4+ or CD8+ T cells sorted from blood, sampled in a trial of the OX40 agonist ivuxolimab. The V and J genes are TRBV7-2 and TRBJ2-1; 15 bases align to TRBD2. The receptor was isolated from an adult with an advanced solid tumor such as melanoma, head and neck, liver or kidney cancer. CDR3 residues: CASSSPGLAGGRGEQFF. The CDR3 nucleotides read TGTGCCAGCAGCTCGCCGGGACTAGCGGGAGGAAGGGGTGAGCAGTTCTTC.